This TCR beta chain was identified during a study of blood T cell repertoires in COVID-19. About the study: The United States, Italy and Spain were the sources of the acute and convalescent COVID-19 samples. T cells, B-cell-depleted T cells, or PBMCs provided the cDNA or gDNA that served as material.

This clone has only a few counts. The authors' processing: Amplification from reference gene primers served as the basis for estimated nucleated cell counts. Clones were read by immunoSEQ multiplex PCR, and TCRdb kept only the in-frame ones, dropping some. The DNA was the basis for D and trimming; V, J and clone size are from that table. Of about 150,000 clones listed, about 86% are singletons. V lost 0 bases, J lost 4 bases, and 10 bases lay in between. In germline, CDR1 is SGHKS, CDR2 YYEKEE (reference sequence). CDR3 length equals 15 residues. The clonotype was recovered from a woman between 55 and 75 years old with acute or convalescent COVID-19. The sequencing input was peripheral blood. The rearrangement uses TRBV5-5 and TRBJ2-2; D is possibly TRBD2 (6 bases). The CDR3 sequence: CASSLGGAFTGELFF. DNA for the CDR3: TGTGCCAGCAGCTTGGGCGGGGCTTTCACCGGGGAGCTGTTTTTT.